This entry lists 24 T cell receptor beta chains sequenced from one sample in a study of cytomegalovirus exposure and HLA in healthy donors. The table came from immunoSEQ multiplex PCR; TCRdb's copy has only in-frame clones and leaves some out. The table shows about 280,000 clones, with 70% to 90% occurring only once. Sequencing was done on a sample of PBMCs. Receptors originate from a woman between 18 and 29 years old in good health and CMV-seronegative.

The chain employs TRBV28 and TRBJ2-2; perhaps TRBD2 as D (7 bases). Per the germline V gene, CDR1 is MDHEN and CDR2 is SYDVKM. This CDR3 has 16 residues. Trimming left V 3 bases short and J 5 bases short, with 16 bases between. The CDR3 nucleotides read TGTGCCAGCAGTTTTAAACGGGGGGCGGTGACCGGGGAGCTGTTTTTT. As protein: CASSFKRGAVTGELFF.

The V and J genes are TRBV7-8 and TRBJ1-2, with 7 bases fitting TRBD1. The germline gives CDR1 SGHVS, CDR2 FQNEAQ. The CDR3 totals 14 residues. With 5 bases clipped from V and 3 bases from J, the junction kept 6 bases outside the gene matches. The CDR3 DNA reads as TGTGCCAGCAGCCTGGACAGGAGATACTATGGCTACACCTTC. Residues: CASSLDRRYYGYTF.

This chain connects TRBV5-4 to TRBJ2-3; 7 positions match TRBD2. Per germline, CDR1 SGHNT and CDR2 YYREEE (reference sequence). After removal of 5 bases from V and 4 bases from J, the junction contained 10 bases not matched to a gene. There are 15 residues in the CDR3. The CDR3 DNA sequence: TGTGCCAGCAGGCTGGGGCTAGCGGAGTCAGATACGCAGTATTTT. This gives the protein CASRLGLAESDTQYF.

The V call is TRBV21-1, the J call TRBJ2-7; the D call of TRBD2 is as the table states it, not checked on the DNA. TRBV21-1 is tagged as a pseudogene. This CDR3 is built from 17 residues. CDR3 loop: CASSKWPASGSFYEQYF. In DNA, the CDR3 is TGTGCCAGCAGCAAATGGCCCGCTAGCGGGAGTTTCTACGAGCAGTACTTC.

CDR3 loop: CASSEPRRGGQPQHF. CDR3 in DNA: TGTGCCAGCAGTGAACCCCGTAGGGGGGGTCAGCCCCAGCATTTT. The genes are TRBV6-1 and TRBJ1-5, with TRBD1 as a possible D gene (6 bases). The length of the CDR3 is 15 residues. Trimming took 2 bases from V and 6 from J, leaving 14 bases between them. The germline gives CDR1 MNHNS, CDR2 SASEGT.

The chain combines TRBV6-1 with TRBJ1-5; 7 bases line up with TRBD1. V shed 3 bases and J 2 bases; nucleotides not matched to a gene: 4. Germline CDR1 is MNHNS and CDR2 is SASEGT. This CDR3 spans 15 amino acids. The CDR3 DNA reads TGTGCCAGCAGTGAGGACAGGAGGGGCAATCAGCCCCAGCATTTT. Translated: CASSEDRRGNQPQHF.

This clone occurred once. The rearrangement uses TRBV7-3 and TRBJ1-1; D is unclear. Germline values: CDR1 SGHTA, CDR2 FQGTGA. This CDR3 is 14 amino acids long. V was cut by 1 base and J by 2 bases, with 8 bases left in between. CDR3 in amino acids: CASSLMAGNTEAFF. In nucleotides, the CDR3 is TGTGCCAGCAGCTTAATGGCAGGTAACACTGAAGCTTTCTTT. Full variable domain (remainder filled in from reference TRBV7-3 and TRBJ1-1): GAGVSQTPSNKVTEKGKYVELRCDPISGHTALYWYRQSLGQGPEFLIYFQGTGAADDSGLPNDRFFAVRPEGSVSTLKIQRTERGDSAVYLCASSLMAGNTEAFFGQGTRLTVV.

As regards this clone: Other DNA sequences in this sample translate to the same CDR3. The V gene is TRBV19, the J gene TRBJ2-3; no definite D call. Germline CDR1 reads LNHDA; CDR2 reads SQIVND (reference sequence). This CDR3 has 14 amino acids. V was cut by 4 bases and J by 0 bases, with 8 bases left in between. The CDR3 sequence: CASSTRSSTDTQYF. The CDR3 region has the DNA TGTGCCAGTAGTACTAGGTCTAGCACAGATACGCAGTATTTT.

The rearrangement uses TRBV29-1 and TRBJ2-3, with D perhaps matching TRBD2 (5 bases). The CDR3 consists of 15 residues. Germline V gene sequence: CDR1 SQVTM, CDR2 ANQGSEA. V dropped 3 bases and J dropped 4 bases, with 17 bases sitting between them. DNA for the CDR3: TGCAGCGTTGATAAGGACCTAGCTCGGGCAGATACGCAGTATTTT. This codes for CSVDKDLARADTQYF.

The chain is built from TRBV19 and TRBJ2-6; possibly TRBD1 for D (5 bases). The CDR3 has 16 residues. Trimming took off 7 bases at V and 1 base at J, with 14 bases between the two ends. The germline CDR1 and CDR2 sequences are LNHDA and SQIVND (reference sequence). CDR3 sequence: CASTYGSGSGANVLTF. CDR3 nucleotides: TGTGCCAGTACCTACGGGTCAGGGTCTGGGGCCAACGTCCTGACTTTC.

CDR3 bases: TGTGCCAGCAGTTTATTCGGGGTAGGAGCTGAGCAGTTCTTC. Its translation is CASSLFGVGAEQFF. The J gene is TRBJ2-1, the V gene TRBV27; D perhaps matches TRBD2 (5 bases). Per germline, CDR1 MNHEY and CDR2 SMNVEV (reference sequence). Trimming removed 1 base from V and 9 bases from J, with 13 bases in between. This CDR3 has 14 residues.

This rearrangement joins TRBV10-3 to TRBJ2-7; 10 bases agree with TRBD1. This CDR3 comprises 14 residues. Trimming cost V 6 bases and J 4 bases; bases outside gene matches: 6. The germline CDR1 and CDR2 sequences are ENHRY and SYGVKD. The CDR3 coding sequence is TGTGCCATCAGCATTAGGACAGGGGGTTACGAGCAGTACTTC. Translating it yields CAISIRTGGYEQYF.

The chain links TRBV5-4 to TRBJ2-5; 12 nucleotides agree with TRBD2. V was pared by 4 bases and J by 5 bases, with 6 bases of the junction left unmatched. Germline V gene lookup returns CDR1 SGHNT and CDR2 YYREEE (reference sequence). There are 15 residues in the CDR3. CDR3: CASSQLAGGSETQYF. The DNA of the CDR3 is TGTGCCAGCAGCCAACTAGCGGGAGGCAGTGAGACCCAGTACTTC.

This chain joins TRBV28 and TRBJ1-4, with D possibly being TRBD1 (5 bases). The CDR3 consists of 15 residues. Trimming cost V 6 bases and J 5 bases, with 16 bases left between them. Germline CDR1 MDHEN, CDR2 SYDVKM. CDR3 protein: CASSPTPQGNEKLFF. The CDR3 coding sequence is TGTGCCAGCAGCCCAACCCCGCAGGGCAATGAAAAACTGTTTTTT.

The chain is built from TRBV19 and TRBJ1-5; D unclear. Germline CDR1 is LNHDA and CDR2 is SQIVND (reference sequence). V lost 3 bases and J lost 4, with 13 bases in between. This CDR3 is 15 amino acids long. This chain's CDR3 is CASSMAAQLNQPQHF. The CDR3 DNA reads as TGTGCCAGTAGTATGGCAGCACAGCTGAATCAGCCCCAGCATTTT.

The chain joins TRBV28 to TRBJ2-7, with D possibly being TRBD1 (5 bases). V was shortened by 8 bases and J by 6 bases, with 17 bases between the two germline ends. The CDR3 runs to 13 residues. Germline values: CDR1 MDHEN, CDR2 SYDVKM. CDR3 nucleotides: TGTGCCAGCCAAGGGGCCCACCTGGGCGAGCAGTACTTC. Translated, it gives CASQGAHLGEQYF. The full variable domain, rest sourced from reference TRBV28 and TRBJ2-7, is DVKVTQSSRYLVKRTGEKVFLECVQDMDHENMFWYRQDPGLGLRLIYFSYDVKMKEKGDIPEGYSVSREKKERFSLILESASTNQTSMYLCASQGAHLGEQYFGPGTRLTVT.

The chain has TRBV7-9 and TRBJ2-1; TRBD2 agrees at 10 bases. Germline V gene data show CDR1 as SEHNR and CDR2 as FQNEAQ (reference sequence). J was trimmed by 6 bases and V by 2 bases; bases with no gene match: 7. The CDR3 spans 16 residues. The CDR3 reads CASSLPSGRAGNEQFF. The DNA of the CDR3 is TGTGCCAGCAGCTTACCAAGCGGGAGGGCCGGCAATGAGCAGTTCTTC.

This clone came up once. The CDR3 spells CASRGASGDIRYNEQFF. CDR3 bases: TGTGCCAGCAGGGGGGCTAGCGGGGACATCCGGTACAATGAGCAGTTCTTC. J is TRBJ2-1 and V is TRBV2, with 9 positions matching TRBD2. This CDR3 is 17 amino acids long. V shed 6 bases and J 4 bases; nucleotides not matched to a gene: 13. Germline CDR1 is SNHLY and CDR2 is FYNNEI. Based on the CDR3 plus reference TRBV2 and TRBJ2-1, the full variable domain is EPEVTQTPSHQVTQMGQEVILRCVPISNHLYFYWYRQILGQKVEFLVSFYNNEISEKSEIFDDQFSVERPDGSNFTLKIRSTKLEDSAMYFCASRGASGDIRYNEQFFGPGTRLTVL.

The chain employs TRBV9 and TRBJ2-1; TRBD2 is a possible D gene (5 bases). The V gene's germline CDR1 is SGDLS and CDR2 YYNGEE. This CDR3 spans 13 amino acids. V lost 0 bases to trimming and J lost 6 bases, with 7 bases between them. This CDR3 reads CASSVGLINEQFF. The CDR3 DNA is TGTGCCAGCAGCGTAGGACTAATCAATGAGCAGTTCTTC.

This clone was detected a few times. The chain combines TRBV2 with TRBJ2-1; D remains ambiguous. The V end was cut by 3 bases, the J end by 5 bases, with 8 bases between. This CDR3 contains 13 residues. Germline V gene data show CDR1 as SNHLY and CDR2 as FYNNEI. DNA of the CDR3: TGTGCCAGCAGTGACGGAGCCAACAATGAGCAGTTCTTC. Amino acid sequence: CASSDGANNEQFF.

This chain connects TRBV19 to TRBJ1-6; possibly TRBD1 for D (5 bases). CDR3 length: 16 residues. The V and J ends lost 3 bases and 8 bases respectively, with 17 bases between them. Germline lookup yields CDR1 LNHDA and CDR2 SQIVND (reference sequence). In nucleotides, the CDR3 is TGTGCCAGTAGTATTAAGATGGGGCAGGGCCATTCACCCCTCCACTTT. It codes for CASSIKMGQGHSPLHF.

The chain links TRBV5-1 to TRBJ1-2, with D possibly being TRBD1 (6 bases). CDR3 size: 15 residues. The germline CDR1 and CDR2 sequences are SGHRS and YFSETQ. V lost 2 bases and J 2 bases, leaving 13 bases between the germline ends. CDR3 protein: CASSFGTGWNYGYTF. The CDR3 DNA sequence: TGCGCCAGCAGCTTTGGAACAGGGTGGAACTATGGCTACACCTTC.

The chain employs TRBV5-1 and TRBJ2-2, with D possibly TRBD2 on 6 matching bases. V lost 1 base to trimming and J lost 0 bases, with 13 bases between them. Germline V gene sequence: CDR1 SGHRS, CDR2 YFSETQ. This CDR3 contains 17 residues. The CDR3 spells CASSLTGLSPNTGELFF. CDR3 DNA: TGCGCCAGCAGCTTGACGGGACTTTCCCCGAACACCGGGGAGCTGTTTTTT.

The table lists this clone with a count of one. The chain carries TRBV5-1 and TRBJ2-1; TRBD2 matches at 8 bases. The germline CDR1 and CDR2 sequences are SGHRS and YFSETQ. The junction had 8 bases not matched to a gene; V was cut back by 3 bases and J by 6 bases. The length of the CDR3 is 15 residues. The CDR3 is CASSSPGLGVNEQFF. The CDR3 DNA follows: TGCGCCAGCAGCTCACCGGGACTAGGGGTCAATGAGCAGTTCTTC. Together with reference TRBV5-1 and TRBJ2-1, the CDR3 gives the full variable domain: KAGVTQTPRYLIKTRGQQVTLSCSPISGHRSVSWYQQTPGQGLQFLFEYFSETQRNKGNFPGRFSGRQFSNSRSEMNVSTLELGDSALYLCASSSPGLGVNEQFFGPGTRLTVL.